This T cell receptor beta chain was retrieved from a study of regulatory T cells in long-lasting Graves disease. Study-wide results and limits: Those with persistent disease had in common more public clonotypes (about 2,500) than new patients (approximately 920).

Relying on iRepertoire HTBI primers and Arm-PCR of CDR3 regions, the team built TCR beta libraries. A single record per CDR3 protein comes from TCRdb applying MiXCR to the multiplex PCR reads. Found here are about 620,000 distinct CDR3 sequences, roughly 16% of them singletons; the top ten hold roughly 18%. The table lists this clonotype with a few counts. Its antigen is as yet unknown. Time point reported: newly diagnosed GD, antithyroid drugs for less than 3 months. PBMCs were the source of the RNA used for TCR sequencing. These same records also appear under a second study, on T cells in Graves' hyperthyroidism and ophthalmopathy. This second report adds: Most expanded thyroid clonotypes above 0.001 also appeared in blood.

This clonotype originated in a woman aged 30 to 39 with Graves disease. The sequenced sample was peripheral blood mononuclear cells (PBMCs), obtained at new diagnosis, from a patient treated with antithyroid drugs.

The CDR3 protein is CASDPQGASTEAFF. DNA for the CDR3: TGTGCCAGCGATCCGCAGGGGGCGTCGACTGAAGCTTTCTTT. This rearrangement joins TRBV6-1 to TRBJ1-1; 8 bases are a match to TRBD1. Germline CDR1 MNHNS, CDR2 SASEGT. The CDR3 totals 14 residues. The V segment lost 8 bases and the J segment 5 bases; nucleotides outside the gene matches: 10.